The rows below give T cell receptor beta chains drawn from one sample of a study of blood T cells in healthy people across ages. TCRdb ran MiXCR on the 5' RACE reads and lists one entry per CDR3 protein. The sample lists over 700,000 distinct CDR3 sequences; more than 20% were seen once. In addition, the sample was reused for a study of T cells of mothers and their children.

Source material: blood. The receptors were sampled from a boy aged 10-17 years in good health. Both conserved end residues are part of each CDR3. The D gene is left open where the match is weak. Clone size is not always given. Where it is, it says once, few, many or a class for expanded clones.

V gene	CDR3 length	clone size	D gene	J gene	CDR3 DNA	CDR3 protein
TRBV4-1	14	few	.	TRBJ2-7	TGCGCCAGCAGCCCCCAGGGGGGGAACTACGAGCAGTACTTC	CASSPQGGNYEQYF
TRBV3-1	13	few	.	TRBJ2-5	TGTGCCAGCAGCCAAGTGTATCAGGAGACCCAGTACTTC	CASSQVYQETQYF
TRBV4-1	12	few	.	TRBJ2-1	TGCGCCAGCAGCGAGTCCTACAATGAGCAGTTCTTC	CASSESYNEQFF
TRBV12-3/TRBV12-4	16	.	TRBD1	TRBJ2-2	TGTGCCAGCAGTGCCCGGGACAGGGGAGGCACCGGGGAGCTGTTTTTT	CASSARDRGGTGELFF
TRBV4-3	18	once	TRBD2	TRBJ2-1	TGCGCCAGCAGCCCCCAACTAATACTAGCGGGAGCTAGAAATGAGCAGTTCTTC	CASSPQLILAGARNEQFF
TRBV21-1	17	few	.	TRBJ1-4	TGTGCCAGCAGCAAATCAGCCCACTGGGCAACTAATGAAAAACTGTTTTTT	CASSKSAHWATNEKLFF
TRBV7-7	11	few	.	TRBJ2-1	TGTGCTAGCAGCTCCGGTCAGGAGCAGTTCTTC	CASSSGQEQFF
TRBV5-5	18	.	TRBD1	TRBJ1-4	TGTGCCAGCAGAACGACAGGGTTGGGTACGTCAACTAATGAAAAACTGTTTTTT	CASRTTGLGTSTNEKLFF
TRBV10-3	13	once	.	TRBJ2-7	TGTGCCATCAGGGGATCAGGATCCTACGAGCAGTACTTC	CAIRGSGSYEQYF
TRBV29-1	12	.	TRBD2	TRBJ2-3	TGCAGCGTTGGGGGGGGAACAGATACGCAGTATTTT	CSVGGGTDTQYF
TRBV12-3/TRBV12-4	14	.	.	TRBJ2-1	TGTGCCAGCAGTGGGACAACTCACTACAATGAGCAGTTCTTC	CASSGTTHYNEQFF
TRBV29-1	11	.	.	TRBJ2-3	TGCAGCGAAACAGTCACGGATACGCAGTATTTT	CSETVTDTQYF
TRBV20-1	16	few	.	TRBJ1-4	TGCAGTGCTAGAGATTTGGCGTATGGGCGGGGTGAAAAACTGTTTTTT	CSARDLAYGRGEKLFF
TRBV7-2	14	.	.	TRBJ2-7	TGTGCCAGCAGCTTAGCCGCGACTAACTACGAGCAGTACTTC	CASSLAATNYEQYF
TRBV20-1	23	.	.	TRBJ2-1	TGCAGTGCTAGAGATCCCCTTCGGGACACCCCTACTAGGAGGGAGGGCTGGATCGATGAGCAGTTCTTC	CSARDPLRDTPTRREGWIDEQFF
TRBV7-6	13	few	.	TRBJ2-7	TGTGCCAGCAGGAGGGGACTGCCCTACGAGCAGTACTTC	CASRRGLPYEQYF
TRBV29-1	13	few	.	TRBJ2-6	TGCAGCGTGGTCCTCTCGGGGGCCAACGTCCTGACTTTC	CSVVLSGANVLTF